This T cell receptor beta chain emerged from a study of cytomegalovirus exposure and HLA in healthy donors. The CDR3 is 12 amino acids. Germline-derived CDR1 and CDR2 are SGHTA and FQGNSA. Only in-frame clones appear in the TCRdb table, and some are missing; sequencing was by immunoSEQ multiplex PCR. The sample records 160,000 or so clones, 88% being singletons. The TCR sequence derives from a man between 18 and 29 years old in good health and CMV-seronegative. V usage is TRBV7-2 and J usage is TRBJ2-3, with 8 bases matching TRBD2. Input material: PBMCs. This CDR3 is CVVGRARDTQYF. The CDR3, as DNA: TGTGTGGTCGGGAGGGCGAGGGATACGCAGTATTTT.